The TCR beta chain described here comes from a study of spatial heterogeneity in lung cancer. Study-wide background: Beta-chain sequences consistently outnumbered alpha-chain sequences in detection. The study, taken as a whole, reports: Among blood samples, ubiquitous expanded tumor TCRs appeared more at resection than at follow-up.

This clonotype was seen ten or more times. What it binds is not known. Germline-derived CDR1 and CDR2 are MNHEY and SVGAGI. The CDR3 extends over 15 amino acids. The J segment lost 6 bases and the V segment lost 4 bases, leaving 7 bases of the junction unmatched. Every TCR cDNA molecule bore a unique molecular identifier. TCRdb independently ran MiXCR on the 5' RACE reads; one entry per CDR3 protein. The table has over 14,000 distinct CDR3 sequences, approximately 10% seen once. Indicated time point: sample taken at primary tumor resection. TCRs were sequenced from unsorted whole RNA of tumor, nontumor lung or PBMC. More than 70 TRACERx patients with early, untreated non-small cell lung cancer donated samples.

This specimen consisted of PBMCs, obtained at surgery. The TCR was taken from a female donor with early-stage non-small cell lung cancer. V and J are TRBV6-5 and TRBJ2-7, with 12 bases aligning to TRBD2. The CDR3 DNA reads as TGTGCCAGCAGTTTCTTTCTAGCGGGGGGGGGCGAGCAGTACTTC. Residues: CASSFFLAGGGEQYF.